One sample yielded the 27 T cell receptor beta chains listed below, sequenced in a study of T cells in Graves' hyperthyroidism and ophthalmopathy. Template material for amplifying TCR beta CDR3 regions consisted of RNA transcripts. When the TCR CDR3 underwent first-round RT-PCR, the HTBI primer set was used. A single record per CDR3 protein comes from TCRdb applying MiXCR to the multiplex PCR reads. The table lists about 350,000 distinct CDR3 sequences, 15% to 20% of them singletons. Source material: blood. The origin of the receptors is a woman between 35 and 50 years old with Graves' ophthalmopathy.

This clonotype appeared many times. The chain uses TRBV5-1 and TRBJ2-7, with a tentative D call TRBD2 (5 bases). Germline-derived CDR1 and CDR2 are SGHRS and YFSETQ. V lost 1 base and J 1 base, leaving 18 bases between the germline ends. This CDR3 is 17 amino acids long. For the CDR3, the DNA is TGCGCCAGCAGCTTGCGGTGGACGGGATCACGATCCTACGAGCAGTACTTC. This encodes CASSLRWTGSRSYEQYF. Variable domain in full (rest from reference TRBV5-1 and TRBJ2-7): KAGVTQTPRYLIKTRGQQVTLSCSPISGHRSVSWYQQTPGQGLQFLFEYFSETQRNKGNFPGRFSGRQFSNSRSEMNVSTLELGDSALYLCASSLRWTGSRSYEQYFGPGTRLTVT.

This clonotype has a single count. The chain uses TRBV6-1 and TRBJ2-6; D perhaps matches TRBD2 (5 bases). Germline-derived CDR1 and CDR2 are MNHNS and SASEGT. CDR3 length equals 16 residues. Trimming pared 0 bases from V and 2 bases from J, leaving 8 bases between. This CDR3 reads CASSEARAAGANVLTF. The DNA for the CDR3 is TGTGCCAGCAGTGAAGCGAGGGCAGCTGGGGCCAACGTCCTGACTTTC.

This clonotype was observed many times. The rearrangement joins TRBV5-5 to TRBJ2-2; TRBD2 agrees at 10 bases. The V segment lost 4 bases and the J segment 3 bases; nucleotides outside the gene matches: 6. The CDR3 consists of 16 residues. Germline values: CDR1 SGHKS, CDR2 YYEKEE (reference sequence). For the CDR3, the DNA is TGTGCCAGCAGCCCTAGCGGGAGCCCTTACACCGGGGAGCTGTTTTTT. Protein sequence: CASSPSGSPYTGELFF.

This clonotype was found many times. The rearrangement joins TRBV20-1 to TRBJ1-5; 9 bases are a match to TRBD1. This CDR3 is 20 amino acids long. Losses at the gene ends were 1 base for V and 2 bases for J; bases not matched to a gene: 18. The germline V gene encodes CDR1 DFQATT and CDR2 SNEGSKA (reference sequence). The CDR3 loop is CSARGVKLPGQGYGNQPQHF. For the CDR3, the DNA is TGCAGTGCTAGAGGGGTAAAATTACCGGGACAGGGATATGGCAATCAGCCCCAGCATTTT.

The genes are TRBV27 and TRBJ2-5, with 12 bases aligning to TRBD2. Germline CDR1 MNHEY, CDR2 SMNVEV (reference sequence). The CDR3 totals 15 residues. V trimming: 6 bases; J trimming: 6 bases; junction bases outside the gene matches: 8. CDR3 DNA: TGTGCCAGCAGCCGCCGACTAGCGGGAGACAAGACCCAGTACTTC. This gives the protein CASSRRLAGDKTQYF.

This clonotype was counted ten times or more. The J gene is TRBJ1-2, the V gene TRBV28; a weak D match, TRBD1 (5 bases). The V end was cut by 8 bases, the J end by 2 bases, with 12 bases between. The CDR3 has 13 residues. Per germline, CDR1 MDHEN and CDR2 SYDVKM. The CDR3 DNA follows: TGTGCCAGCGGGGGGGGAGTGAACTATGGCTACACCTTC. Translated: CASGGGVNYGYTF.

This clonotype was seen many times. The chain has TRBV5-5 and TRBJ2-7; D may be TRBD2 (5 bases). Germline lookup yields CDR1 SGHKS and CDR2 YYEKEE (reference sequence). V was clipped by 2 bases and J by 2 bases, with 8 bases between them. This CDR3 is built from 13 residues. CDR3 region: CASSFGNTYEQYF. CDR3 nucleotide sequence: TGTGCCAGCAGCTTCGGGAACACCTACGAGCAGTACTTC. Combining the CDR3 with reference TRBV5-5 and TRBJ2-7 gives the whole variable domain DAGVTQSPTHLIKTRGQQVTLRCSPISGHKSVSWYQQVLGQGPQFIFQYYEKEERGRGNFPDRFSARQFPNYSSELNVNALLLGDSALYLCASSFGNTYEQYFGPGTRLTVT.

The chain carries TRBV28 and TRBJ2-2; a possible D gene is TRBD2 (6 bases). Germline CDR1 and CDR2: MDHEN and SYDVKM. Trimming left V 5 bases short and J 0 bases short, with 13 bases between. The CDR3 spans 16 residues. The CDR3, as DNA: TGTGCCAGCAGTAGACTACTAGCAACGAACACCGGGGAGCTGTTTTTT. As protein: CASSRLLATNTGELFF.

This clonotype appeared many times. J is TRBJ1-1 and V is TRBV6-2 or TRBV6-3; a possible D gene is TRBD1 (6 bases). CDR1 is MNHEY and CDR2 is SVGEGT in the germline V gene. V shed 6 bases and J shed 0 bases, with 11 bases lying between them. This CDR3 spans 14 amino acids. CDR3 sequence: CASSRGGMNTEAFF. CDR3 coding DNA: TGTGCCAGCAGCCGGGGGGGCATGAACACTGAAGCTTTCTTT.

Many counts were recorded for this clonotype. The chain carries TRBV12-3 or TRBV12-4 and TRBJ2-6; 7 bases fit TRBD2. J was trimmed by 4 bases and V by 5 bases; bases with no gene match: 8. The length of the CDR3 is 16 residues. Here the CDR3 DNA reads TGTGCCAGCAGTCCAGTGGGAGGGTCAGGGGCCAACGTCCTGACTTTC. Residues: CASSPVGGSGANVLTF.

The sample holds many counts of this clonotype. The chain's CDR3 is CASSPTASGYEQYF. The CDR3 nucleotides are TGTGCCAGCTCACCTACGGCTAGCGGATACGAGCAGTACTTC. The chain uses TRBV18 and TRBJ2-7, with 7 bases aligning to TRBD2. The CDR3 spans 14 residues. J lost 4 bases, V lost 3 bases, and 6 bases had no gene match. From germline, CDR1 is KGHSH and CDR2 LQKENI.

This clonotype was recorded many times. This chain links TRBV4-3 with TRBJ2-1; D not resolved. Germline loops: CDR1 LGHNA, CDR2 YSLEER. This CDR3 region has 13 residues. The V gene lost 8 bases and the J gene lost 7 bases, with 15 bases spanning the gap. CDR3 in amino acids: CASRPVRPNEQFF. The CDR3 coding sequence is TGCGCCAGCCGGCCGGTGAGGCCGAATGAGCAGTTCTTC.

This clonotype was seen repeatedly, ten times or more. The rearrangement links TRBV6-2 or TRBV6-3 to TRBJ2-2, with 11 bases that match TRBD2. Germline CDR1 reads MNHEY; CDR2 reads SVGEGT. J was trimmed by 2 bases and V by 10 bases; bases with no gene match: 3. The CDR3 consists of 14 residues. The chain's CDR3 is CATGTSGNTGELFF. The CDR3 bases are TGTGCCACCGGGACTAGCGGAAACACCGGGGAGCTGTTTTTT.

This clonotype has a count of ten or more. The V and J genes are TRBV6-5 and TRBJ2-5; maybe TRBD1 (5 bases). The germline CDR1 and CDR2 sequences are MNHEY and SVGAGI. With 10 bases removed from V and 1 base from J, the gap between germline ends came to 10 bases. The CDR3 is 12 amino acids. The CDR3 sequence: CATGRGQETQYF. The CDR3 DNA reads TGTGCCACCGGAAGGGGCCAAGAGACCCAGTACTTC.

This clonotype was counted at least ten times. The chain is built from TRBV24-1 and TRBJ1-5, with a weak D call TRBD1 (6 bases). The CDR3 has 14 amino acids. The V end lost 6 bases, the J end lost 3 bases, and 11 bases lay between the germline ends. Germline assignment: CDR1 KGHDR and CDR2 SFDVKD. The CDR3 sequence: CATSSGQNNQPQHF. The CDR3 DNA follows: TGTGCCACCAGTTCCGGACAGAACAATCAGCCCCAGCATTTT.

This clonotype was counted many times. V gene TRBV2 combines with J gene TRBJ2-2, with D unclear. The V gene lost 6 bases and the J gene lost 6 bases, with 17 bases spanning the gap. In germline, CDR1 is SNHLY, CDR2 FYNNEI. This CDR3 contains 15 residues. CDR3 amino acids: CASRESYLGPGELFF. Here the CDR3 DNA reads TGTGCCAGCAGGGAGTCTTATCTAGGCCCCGGGGAGCTGTTTTTT.

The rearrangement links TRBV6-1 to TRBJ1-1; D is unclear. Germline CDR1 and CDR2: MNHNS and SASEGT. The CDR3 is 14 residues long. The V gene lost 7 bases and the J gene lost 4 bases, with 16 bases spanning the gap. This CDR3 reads CASTFREWGTEAFF. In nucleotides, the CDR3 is TGTGCCAGCACCTTCCGGGAGTGGGGCACTGAAGCTTTCTTT.

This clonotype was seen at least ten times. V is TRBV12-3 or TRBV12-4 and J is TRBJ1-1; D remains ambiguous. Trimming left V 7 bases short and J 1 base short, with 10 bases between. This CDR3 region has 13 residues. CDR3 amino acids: CASTLDANTEAFF. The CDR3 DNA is TGTGCCAGCACCTTGGACGCGAACACTGAAGCTTTCTTT.

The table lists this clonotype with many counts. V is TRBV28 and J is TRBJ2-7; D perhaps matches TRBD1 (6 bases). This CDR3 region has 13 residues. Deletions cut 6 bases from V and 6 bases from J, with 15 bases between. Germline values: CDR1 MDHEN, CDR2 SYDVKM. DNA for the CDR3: TGTGCCAGCAGCAGAATGTGGGGGCCCGAGCAGTACTTC. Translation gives CASSRMWGPEQYF.

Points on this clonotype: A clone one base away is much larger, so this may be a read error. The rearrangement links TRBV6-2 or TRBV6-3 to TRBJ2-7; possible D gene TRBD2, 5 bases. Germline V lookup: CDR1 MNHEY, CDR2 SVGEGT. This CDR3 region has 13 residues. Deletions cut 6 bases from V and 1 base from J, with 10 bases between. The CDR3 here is CASRTGYSYEQYF. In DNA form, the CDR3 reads TGTGCCAGCAGAACGGGGTATTCCTACGAGCAGTACTTC.

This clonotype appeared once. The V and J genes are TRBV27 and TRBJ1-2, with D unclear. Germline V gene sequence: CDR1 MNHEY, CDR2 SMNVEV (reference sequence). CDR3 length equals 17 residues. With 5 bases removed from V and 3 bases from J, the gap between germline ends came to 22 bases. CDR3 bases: TGTGCCAGCAGTCTGTATCGGGTCCGTAGGCACTACTATGGCTACACCTTC. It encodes CASSLYRVRRHYYGYTF.

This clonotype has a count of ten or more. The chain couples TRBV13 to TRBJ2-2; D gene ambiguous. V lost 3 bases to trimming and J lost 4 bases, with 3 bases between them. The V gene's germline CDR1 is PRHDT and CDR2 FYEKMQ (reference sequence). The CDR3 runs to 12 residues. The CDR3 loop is CASSLITGELFF. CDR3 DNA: TGTGCCAGCAGCTTGATCACCGGGGAGCTGTTTTTT. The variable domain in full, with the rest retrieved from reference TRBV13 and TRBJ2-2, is AAGVIQSPRHLIKEKRETATLKCYPIPRHDTVYWYQQGPGQDPQFLISFYEKMQSDKGSIPDRFSAQQFSDYHSELNMSSLELGDSALYFCASSLITGELFFGEGSRLTVL.

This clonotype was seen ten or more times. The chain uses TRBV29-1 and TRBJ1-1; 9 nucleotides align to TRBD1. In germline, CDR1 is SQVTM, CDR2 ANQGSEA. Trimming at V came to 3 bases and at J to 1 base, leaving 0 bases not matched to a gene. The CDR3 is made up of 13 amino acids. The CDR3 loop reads CSVETGGNTEAFF. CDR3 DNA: TGCAGCGTTGAGACAGGGGGGAACACTGAAGCTTTCTTT.

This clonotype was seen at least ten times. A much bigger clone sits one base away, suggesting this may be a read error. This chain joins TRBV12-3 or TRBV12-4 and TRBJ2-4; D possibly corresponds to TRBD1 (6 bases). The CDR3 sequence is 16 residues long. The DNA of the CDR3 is TGTGCCAGCAGTCCCGGACAGCTCCTAGCCAAAACCATTCAGTACTTC. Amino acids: CASSPGQLLAKTIQYF.

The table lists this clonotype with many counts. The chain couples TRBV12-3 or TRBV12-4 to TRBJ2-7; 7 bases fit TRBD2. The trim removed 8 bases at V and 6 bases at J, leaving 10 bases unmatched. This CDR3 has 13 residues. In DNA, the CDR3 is TGTGCCAGCTCACGGCGGGAGTTGGTCGAGCAGTACTTC. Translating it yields CASSRRELVEQYF.

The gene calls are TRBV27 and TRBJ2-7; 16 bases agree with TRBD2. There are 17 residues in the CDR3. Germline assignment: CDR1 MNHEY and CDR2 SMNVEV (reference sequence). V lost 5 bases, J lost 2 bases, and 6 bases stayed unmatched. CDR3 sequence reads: CASSRPGLAGGPYEQYF. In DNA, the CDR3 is TGTGCCAGCAGTCGGCCGGGACTAGCGGGAGGGCCCTACGAGCAGTACTTC.

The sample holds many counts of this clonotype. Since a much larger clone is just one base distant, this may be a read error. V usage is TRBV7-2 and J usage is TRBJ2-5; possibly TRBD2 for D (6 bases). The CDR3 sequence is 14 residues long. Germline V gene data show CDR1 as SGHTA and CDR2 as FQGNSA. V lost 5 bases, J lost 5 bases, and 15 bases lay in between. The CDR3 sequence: CASSPVEGRETQYF. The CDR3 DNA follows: TGTGCCAGCAGCCCCGTTGAGGGGAGGGAGACCCAGTACTTC.